Listed here are 10 T cell receptor beta chains from one sample, sequenced in a study of graft-versus-host responses after intestinal transplantation. Measured with immunoSEQ multiplex PCR; TCRdb has only the in-frame clones, and not every one. This sample yields some 120,000 clones, of which 85% to 95% are seen a single time; roughly 0.15% belongs to the top ten. Their cognate antigens are unknown. The sample consisted of unstimulated CD4+ T cells sorted from spleen or lymph node cells, taken before intestinal transplant. The source of these receptors is a human donor who received an intestinal transplant.

This chain connects TRBV19 to TRBJ2-5; D may be TRBD1 (6 bases). V lost 6 bases, J lost 2 bases, and 13 bases lay in between. CDR1 LNHDA and CDR2 SQIVND come from the germline V gene (reference sequence). The CDR3 runs to 14 residues. CDR3 protein: CASSVAGAQETQYF. CDR3 in DNA: TGTGCCAGTAGCGTGGCAGGGGCTCAAGAGACCCAGTACTTC.

V gene TRBV2 combines with J gene TRBJ1-3; possibly TRBD1 for D (5 bases). This CDR3 region has 15 residues. Germline V gene lookup returns CDR1 SNHLY and CDR2 FYNNEI. V was cut by 3 bases and J by 4 bases, with 13 bases left in between. The CDR3 nucleotides read TGTGCCAGCAGTGATCGCGGGGGTTTGGGAAACACCATATATTTT. This codes for CASSDRGGLGNTIYF.

Written as DNA, the CDR3 is TGTGCCAGCAAACGGGCCGACCTCTATGGCTACACCTTC. Its protein is CASKRADLYGYTF. The chain joins TRBV19 to TRBJ1-2; D is undetermined. This CDR3 spans 13 amino acids. Between the trimmed V and J ends, which lost 9 bases and 4 bases, there was a span of 15 bases. Germline values: CDR1 LNHDA, CDR2 SQIVND (reference sequence).

The V call is TRBV2, the J call TRBJ1-1; 8 nucleotides align to TRBD1. CDR1 is SNHLY, CDR2 FYNNEI, per germline. The CDR3 loop spans 14 amino acids. Trimming at V came to 6 bases and at J to 0 bases, leaving 3 bases not matched to a gene. The CDR3 spells CASSQDRVNTEAFF. The CDR3 coding sequence is TGTGCCAGCAGCCAGGACAGGGTGAACACTGAAGCTTTCTTT.

This rearrangement joins TRBV5-5 to TRBJ2-5; D could derive from TRBD1 or TRBD2 (5 bases each). CDR3 length: 12 amino acids. Germline assignment: CDR1 SGHKS and CDR2 YYEKEE (reference sequence). V was cut by 2 bases and J by 5 bases, with 7 bases left in between. The CDR3 DNA reads TGTGCCAGCAGCTTCTGGGGGGAGACCCAGTACTTC. Translating gives CASSFWGETQYF.

V and J are TRBV6-1 and TRBJ1-2, with TRBD1 matching over 10 bases. This CDR3 spans 15 amino acids. The V gene's germline CDR1 is MNHNS and CDR2 SASEGT. J gave up 5 bases and V 3 bases, and 6 bases lay outside the gene matches. The CDR3 loop is CASSEGWGQGYGYTF. DNA for the CDR3: TGTGCCAGCAGTGAGGGTTGGGGACAGGGGTATGGCTACACCTTC.

This clone was seen just once. The chain combines TRBV10-3 with TRBJ1-1; D not resolved. Germline values: CDR1 ENHRY, CDR2 SYGVKD. The CDR3 is 14 residues long. V lost 4 bases to trimming and J lost 0 bases, with 9 bases between them. CDR3 bases: TGTGCCATCAGTGTAGGGAATTTGAACACTGAAGCTTTCTTT. Its translation: CAISVGNLNTEAFF.

The V gene is TRBV5-1, the J gene TRBJ1-2; TRBD1 agrees at 12 bases. This CDR3 spans 16 amino acids. V lost 2 bases to trimming and J lost 6 bases; unmatched junction nucleotides: 8. Germline loops: CDR1 SGHRS, CDR2 YFSETQ. DNA of the CDR3: TGCGCCAGCAGCTTCGCGGGACAGGGGGCGCGGGATGGCTACACCTTC. Translation: CASSFAGQGARDGYTF.

The V call is TRBV6-5, the J call TRBJ2-3, with TRBD1 identical over 7 bases. CDR1 and CDR2 from the germline V gene are MNHEY and SVGAGI. The CDR3 sequence is 15 residues long. Trimming at V came to 3 bases and at J to 2 bases, leaving 5 bases not matched to a gene. The CDR3 is CASSYSQGSTDTQYF. As DNA, the CDR3 is TGTGCCAGCAGTTATTCACAGGGGTCCACAGATACGCAGTATTTT.

This clone showed up just once. The chain has TRBV2 and TRBJ1-2; the D gene is possibly TRBD1 (6 bases). Germline CDR1 and CDR2: SNHLY and FYNNEI. Deletions cut 1 base from V and 8 bases from J, with 14 bases between. The CDR3 is made up of 14 amino acids. The CDR3 is CASSEEVGAAGYTF. As DNA, the CDR3 is TGTGCCAGCAGTGAAGAGGTGGGGGCGGCCGGCTACACCTTC.